These 2 T cell receptor beta chains originate from one sample sequenced in a study of blood T cell repertoires in COVID-19. The repertoire was sequenced with immunoSEQ multiplex PCR; TCRdb's copy has only in-frame clones and lacks some. Among 170,000 or so clones, roughly 84% were seen once, and the ten largest hold 7%. Sequencing was done on a sample of PBMCs or T cells enriched from blood (not recorded which). All receptors derive from a woman aged 50 to 60 who had recovered from COVID-19.

The chain recombines TRBV4-3 with TRBJ2-6; TRBD2 might be the D (6 bases). V shed 4 bases and J shed 2 bases, with 9 bases lying between them. Per the germline V gene, CDR1 is LGHNA and CDR2 is YSLEER. The CDR3 contains 15 residues. The CDR3 reads CASSPGGTGANVLTF. Here the CDR3 DNA reads TGCGCCAGCAGCCCAGGAGGGACTGGGGCCAACGTCCTGACTTTC.

The chain uses TRBV10-2 and TRBJ2-7, with TRBD2 matching over 8 bases. Germline V gives CDR1 WSHSY, CDR2 SAAADI. The ends lost 0 bases at V and 1 base at J; junction bases unmatched: 5. The CDR3 contains 16 residues. The CDR3 is CASSESGVAGSYEQYF. CDR3 nucleotides: TGCGCCAGCAGTGAGTCGGGAGTAGCGGGGTCCTACGAGCAGTACTTC.